What follows is one TCR beta chain and its context. The entry originates in a study of T cell responses to AZD1222 COVID-19 vaccine. Method: immunoSEQ multiplex PCR; TCRdb's copy keeps in-frame clones and lacks some. The sample records more than 15,000 clones, roughly 86% being singletons. The CDR3 has 16 amino acids. The germline V and J ends were trimmed by 4 bases and 6 bases, with 19 bases remaining between them. CDR1 LNHDA and CDR2 SQIVND come from the germline V gene (reference sequence). The sample here was peripheral blood, taken 28 days after the second AZD1222 dose. This sequence joins TRBV19 and TRBJ1-5, with a tentative D call TRBD1 (5 bases). This sequence originates from an adult who received the AZD1222 COVID-19 vaccine. DNA for the CDR3: TGTGCCAGTAGTACCCGAGCGGCCGGGGGGACTCAGCCCCAGCATTTT. As protein: CASSTRAAGGTQPQHF.